Each of the 24 T cell receptor beta chains below was sequenced from the same sample in a study of T cell responses to AZD1222 COVID-19 vaccine (dated by TCRdb to the early 2020s). Sample time point, as interpreted from the label and publication: baseline before first vaccination. The library was produced with the immunoSEQ multiplex PCR assay. The clones in this table, taken by TCRdb from immuneACCESS, are in-frame only. Not every clone is retained; where verified, under half of the shortfall comes from an unresolved V gene, and the cause of the rest is unknown. This sample gives about 110,000 clones in total; about 88% of them show up just once. Together, the top ten hold roughly 10% of the sample. This specimen was peripheral blood, taken on day 0 of AZD1222 vaccination. These receptors came from an adult in good health.

There are a few counts of this clone. J is TRBJ2-7 and V is TRBV11-3; D is ambiguous. Per germline, CDR1 SGHNT and CDR2 YENEEA. This CDR3 spans 14 amino acids. The V end was cut by 2 bases, the J end by 2 bases, with 10 bases between. The CDR3 coding sequence is TGTGCCAGCAGCTTACAAGTCAGGCCCTACGAGCAGTACTTC. Translation: CASSLQVRPYEQYF.

The CDR3: CASSYGEGQLYGYTF. Written as DNA, the CDR3 is TGTGCCAGCAGTTACGGGGAGGGACAGCTCTATGGCTACACCTTC. The chain is built from TRBV6-5 and TRBJ1-2; 7 bases are a match to TRBD1. V gave up 2 bases and J gave up 4 bases; unmatched junction bases: 7. The CDR3 is 15 amino acids. Germline CDR1 reads MNHEY; CDR2 reads SVGAGI.

This chain joins TRBV3-1 (or the pseudogene TRBV3-2) and TRBJ2-5; D assignment may be TRBD1 or TRBD2 (6 bases each). CDR1 and CDR2 (germline): LGHDT, YNNKEL (reference sequence). The CDR3 extends over 14 amino acids. The germline V and J ends were trimmed by 2 bases and 4 bases, with 11 bases remaining between them. CDR3 sequence: CASSQFRGAETQYF. For the CDR3, the DNA is TGTGCCAGCAGCCAATTTAGGGGGGCAGAGACCCAGTACTTC.

The CDR3 region is CASSQNGGHPDTQYF. In DNA, the CDR3 is TGCGCCAGCAGCCAAAACGGGGGGCACCCCGATACGCAGTATTTT. The chain is built from TRBV4-1 and TRBJ2-3; D might be TRBD2 (7 bases). Germline loops: CDR1 MGHRA, CDR2 YSYEKL. The V end lost 2 bases, the J end lost 6 bases, and 15 bases lay between the germline ends. This CDR3 comprises 15 residues.

This sequence joins TRBV15 and TRBJ1-3; D might be TRBD1 (6 bases). Trimming shortened V by 2 bases and J by 1 base, and 9 bases separated the two germline ends. Germline loops: CDR1 LNHNV, CDR2 YYDKDF (reference sequence). The CDR3 length is 15 residues. CDR3 nucleotide sequence: TGTGCCACCAGCAGATTAGGGGGGTCTGGAAACACCATATATTTT. This encodes CATSRLGGSGNTIYF.

The V call is TRBV4-3, the J call TRBJ2-2; 11 nucleotides line up with TRBD2. The V segment lost 0 bases and the J segment 5 bases; nucleotides outside the gene matches: 5. The CDR3 is 17 amino acids. The germline V gene has CDR1 LGHNA and CDR2 YSLEER. CDR3 region: CASSQDLTSGGTGELFF. CDR3 nucleotides: TGCGCCAGCAGCCAAGATCTTACTAGCGGGGGAACCGGGGAGCTGTTTTTT.

This clone showed up just once. The chain has TRBV6-5 and TRBJ2-3, with 11 bases lining up with TRBD1. J gave up 0 bases and V 8 bases, and 4 bases lay outside the gene matches. Per germline, CDR1 MNHEY and CDR2 SVGAGI. This CDR3 is 15 amino acids long. The chain's CDR3 is CASGTGGRSTDTQYF. CDR3 bases: TGTGCCAGCGGGACAGGGGGTCGTAGCACAGATACGCAGTATTTT.

The rearrangement uses TRBV9 and TRBJ1-1; D is perhaps TRBD1 (6 bases). Germline V CDR1 and CDR2: SGDLS, YYNGEE. Trimming cost V 4 bases and J 2 bases, with 15 bases left between them. The CDR3 totals 15 residues. The CDR3 DNA follows: TGTGCCAGCAGCCCAGAGCAGGGGCCTAACACTGAAGCTTTCTTT. Translated: CASSPEQGPNTEAFF.

The chain is built from TRBV7-3 and TRBJ2-3; D may be TRBD1 (5 bases). V was pared by 4 bases and J by 0 bases, with 11 bases between. Germline CDR1 SGHTA, CDR2 FQGTGA. The CDR3 totals 15 residues. This CDR3 reads CASSSQGYSTDTQYF. The CDR3 coding sequence is TGTGCCAGCAGCTCCCAGGGATATAGCACAGATACGCAGTATTTT.

CDR3 region: CASTGAGWGTDTQYF. The CDR3 coding sequence is TGTGCCAGCACGGGTGCGGGATGGGGCACAGATACGCAGTATTTT. The gene calls are TRBV2 and TRBJ2-3; a weak D match, TRBD2 (6 bases). Germline loops: CDR1 SNHLY, CDR2 FYNNEI. Trimming stripped 7 bases from V and 1 base from J, with 15 bases between. The CDR3 spans 15 residues.

The V call is TRBV5-6, the J call TRBJ1-6; D is undetermined. Germline CDR1 and CDR2: SGHDT and YYEEEE. This CDR3 is built from 13 residues. Trimming cost V 2 bases and J 11 bases, with 11 bases left between them. The CDR3 DNA is TGTGCCAGCAGCTTTACCGGGGAAACACCCCTCCACTTT. Its translation: CASSFTGETPLHF.

The rearrangement joins TRBV2 to TRBJ2-5; D is uncertain. CDR1 is SNHLY and CDR2 is FYNNEI in the germline V gene. V lost 3 bases, J lost 1 base, and 6 bases lay in between. This CDR3 spans 13 amino acids. CDR3 nucleotide sequence: TGTGCCAGCAGTGACAGGCCCCAAGAGACCCAGTACTTC. This sequence encodes CASSDRPQETQYF. The variable domain in full, completed from reference TRBV2 and TRBJ2-5, reads EPEVTQTPSHQVTQMGQEVILRCVPISNHLYFYWYRQILGQKVEFLVSFYNNEISEKSEIFDDQFSVERPDGSNFTLKIRSTKLEDSAMYFCASSDRPQETQYFGPGTRLLVL.

This chain links TRBV27 with TRBJ1-1; TRBD1 matches at 10 bases. Per the germline V gene, CDR1 is MNHEY and CDR2 is SMNVEV (reference sequence). With 0 bases clipped from V and 8 bases from J, the junction kept 3 bases outside the gene matches. This CDR3 spans 14 amino acids. The CDR3 protein is CASSLSGTGAEAFF. In nucleotides, the CDR3 is TGTGCCAGCAGTTTATCCGGGACAGGGGCAGAAGCTTTCTTT.

Here the CDR3 DNA reads TGTGCCAGCAGTTTTCTTACAGTGGCTAACTATGGCTACACCTTC. Encoded protein: CASSFLTVANYGYTF. This chain joins TRBV28 and TRBJ1-2; unclear D gene. This CDR3 is built from 15 residues. V lost 3 bases and J lost 0, with 11 bases in between. The V gene's germline CDR1 is MDHEN and CDR2 SYDVKM.

The chain has TRBV7-6 and TRBJ1-1, with D possibly TRBD1 on 5 matching bases. CDR1 is SGHVS and CDR2 is FNYEAQ in the germline V gene. This CDR3 region has 15 residues. Trimming left V 1 base short and J 8 bases short, with 17 bases between. CDR3 coding DNA: TGTGCCAGCAGCTTAGGTTTGACAGCAACCCGGGAAGCTTTCTTT. Translation: CASSLGLTATREAFF.

The CDR3 region is CASSLSRRQGNYGYTF. CDR3 nucleotides: TGTGCCAGCAGTTTATCGAGGCGACAGGGGAACTATGGCTACACCTTC. This rearrangement joins TRBV27 to TRBJ1-2; TRBD1 matches 8 bases. The germline gives CDR1 MNHEY, CDR2 SMNVEV (reference sequence). The CDR3 is made up of 16 amino acids. The trim removed 0 bases at V and 2 bases at J, leaving 5 bases unmatched.

This rearrangement joins TRBV24-1 to TRBJ2-7, with no clear D. CDR1 is KGHDR, CDR2 SFDVKD, per germline. V shed 4 bases and J shed 4 bases, with 16 bases lying between them. The CDR3 consists of 15 residues. The CDR3 DNA follows: TGTGCCACCAGTGACCCGGACGTTCCCGGTTACGAGCAGTACTTC. It codes for CATSDPDVPGYEQYF.

This sequence joins TRBV21-1 and TRBJ1-1. TRBV21-1 is described as a pseudogene. The length of the CDR3 is 12 residues. CDR3 nucleotide sequence: TGTGCCAGCAGCGCTGGGAGGACTGAAGCTTTCTTT. Protein product: CASSAGRTEAFF.

The chain carries TRBV9 and TRBJ2-7; a weak D match, TRBD1 (6 bases). V was clipped by 1 base and J by 0 bases, with 11 bases between them. CDR1 and CDR2 (germline): SGDLS, YYNGEE. The CDR3 has 15 residues. Written as DNA, the CDR3 is TGTGCCAGCAGCGTACGTGGGACAACCTCCTACGAGCAGTACTTC. Amino acid sequence: CASSVRGTTSYEQYF.

The chain recombines TRBV6-2 or TRBV6-3 with TRBJ2-7; D not resolved. There are 15 residues in the CDR3. V was cut by 0 bases and J by 5 bases, with 14 bases left in between. Germline V gene sequence: CDR1 MNHEY, CDR2 SVGEGT. The CDR3 DNA reads TGTGCCAGCAGTTACTCGTTCTCCTCCCTAGACGAGCAGTACTTC. It encodes CASSYSFSSLDEQYF.

This rearrangement joins TRBV18 to TRBJ1-5, with D perhaps TRBD1 (5 bases). V was shortened by 3 bases and J by 2 bases, with 20 bases between the two germline ends. The CDR3 extends over 18 amino acids. CDR1 is KGHSH and CDR2 is LQKENI in the germline V gene. In nucleotides, the CDR3 is TGTGCCAGCTCACCCCTAGAAAGAGGGACCCGGGGCAATCAGCCCCAGCATTTT. It codes for CASSPLERGTRGNQPQHF.

The chain uses TRBV6-5 and TRBJ2-7; 9 nucleotides line up with TRBD2. With V trimmed by 0 bases and J by 3 bases, 6 bases remained unmatched. The CDR3 is made up of 16 amino acids. Germline V CDR1 and CDR2: MNHEY, SVGAGI. CDR3 sequence: CASSYSAGGPGYEQYF. The CDR3, as DNA: TGTGCCAGCAGTTACTCGGCGGGGGGGCCTGGCTACGAGCAGTACTTC.

The chain joins TRBV5-1 to TRBJ2-1; D is unresolved. Trimming stripped 2 bases from V and 5 bases from J, with 11 bases between. The V gene's germline CDR1 is SGHRS and CDR2 YFSETQ. The CDR3 consists of 14 residues. The CDR3 DNA follows: TGCGCCAGCAGCTTAGAGCCACGTAACAATGAGCAGTTCTTC. Protein: CASSLEPRNNEQFF.

In nucleotides, the CDR3 is TGTGCCACCGATACAGGGGGCGGAATTAACACTGAAGCTTTCTTT. Translation: CATDTGGGINTEAFF. This chain uses TRBV14 with TRBJ1-1; 9 bases fit TRBD1. V trimming: 10 bases; J trimming: 2 bases; junction bases outside the gene matches: 11. Germline V gives CDR1 SGHDN, CDR2 FVKESK. This CDR3 is 15 amino acids long.